This TCR beta chain was sequenced in a study of CDR3 diversity in severe acne. Germline V CDR1 and CDR2: SGHVS, FQNEAQ. V dropped 7 bases and J dropped 5 bases, with 20 bases sitting between them. The CDR3 consists of 15 residues. One entry per CDR3 protein, called by TCRdb with MiXCR from the PCR reads. The sample has under 95,000 distinct CDR3 sequences, around half seen once. This chain uses TRBV7-8 with TRBJ1-1; D gene unclear. The TCR was taken from a male donor in good health, serving as a control. Sequencing was carried out using blood. The CDR3 bases are TGTGCCAGCAATGGCGTCGGCGGGGTATGGACTGAAGCTTTCTTT. Translated: CASNGVGGVWTEAFF. Variable domain in full (rest from reference TRBV7-8 and TRBJ1-1): GAGVSQSPRYKVAKRGQDVALRCDPISGHVSLFWYQQALGQGPEFLTYFQNEAQLDKSGLPSDRFFAERPEGSVSTLKIQRTQQEDSAVYLCASNGVGGVWTEAFFGQGTRLTVV.